This T cell receptor beta chain was identified in a study of blood T cell repertoires in COVID-19. One Seattle source followed patients from active infection through their disease course. Data came from immunoSEQ multiplex PCR; TCRdb stores just in-frame clones and leaves some out. The table shows approximately 260,000 clones, with roughly 89% occurring only once. Germline V gives CDR1 LGHDT, CDR2 YNNKEL (reference sequence). The length of the CDR3 is 18 residues. V was clipped by 0 bases and J by 7 bases; unmatched bases: 13. What was sequenced was peripheral blood. The chain recombines TRBV3-1 (or the pseudogene TRBV3-2) with TRBJ2-1; 9 bases agree with TRBD1. This sequence originates from a woman aged 55 to 70 with COVID-19, enrolled during active disease. The CDR3 nucleotides read TGTGCCAGCAGCCAAGACAAGACTACAGGGGGCGGTAGGAATGAGCAGTTCTTC. Translated, it gives CASSQDKTTGGGRNEQFF.